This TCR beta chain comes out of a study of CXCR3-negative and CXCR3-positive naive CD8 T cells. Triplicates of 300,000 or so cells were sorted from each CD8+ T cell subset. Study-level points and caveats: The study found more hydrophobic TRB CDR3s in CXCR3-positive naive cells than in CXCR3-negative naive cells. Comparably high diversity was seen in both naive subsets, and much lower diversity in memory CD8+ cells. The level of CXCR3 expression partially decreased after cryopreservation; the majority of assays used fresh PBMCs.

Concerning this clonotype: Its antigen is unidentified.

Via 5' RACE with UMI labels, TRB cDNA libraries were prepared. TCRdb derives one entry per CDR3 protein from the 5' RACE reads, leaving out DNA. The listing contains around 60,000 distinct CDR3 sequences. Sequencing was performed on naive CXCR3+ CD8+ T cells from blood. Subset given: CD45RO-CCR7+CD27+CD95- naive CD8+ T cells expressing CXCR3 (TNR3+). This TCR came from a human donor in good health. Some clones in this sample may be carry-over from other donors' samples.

This chain's CDR3 is CSVVVAGGPDTQYF. The V and J genes are TRBV29-1 and TRBJ2-3; TCRdb names TRBD2, which stays unverified in the absence of DNA. This CDR3 is 14 amino acids long. Germline V gene sequence: CDR1 SQVTM, CDR2 ANQGSEA.